These T cell receptor beta chains were read from a single sample in a study of CD8+CD57+ T cells in acquired aplastic anemia. Each CDR3 protein is one row after TCRdb ran MiXCR on the reads. The sample has about 200,000 distinct CDR3 sequences, 65% seen once. What was sequenced was sorted CD4+, CD8+, or CD8+CD57+ T cells (not recorded which) from PBMCs. These receptors all come from a human donor with aplastic anemia. Each CDR3 is given with its conserved first and last residue. D genes are given only for firm matches. Clone sizes are given selectively: once, few, many, or a class where the clone is expanded.

D | size | J | V | CDR3 | DNA
- | - | TRBJ1-1 | TRBV29-1 | CSGILNTEAFF | TGCAGCGGAATATTGAACACTGAAGCTTTCTTT
TRBD2 | few | TRBJ2-3 | TRBV7-8 | CASRTRTSGSGTDTQYF | TGTGCCAGCAGAACCAGGACTAGCGGGAGTGGTACAGATACGCAGTATTTT
TRBD2 | - | TRBJ2-3 | TRBV15 | CATSRDRVGRSTDTQYF | TGTGCCACCAGCAGAGATAGGGTCGGGAGGAGCACAGATACGCAGTATTTT
- | - | TRBJ2-7 | TRBV7-9 | CASSLYSDPYEQYF | TGTGCCAGCAGCTTATATTCGGACCCCTACGAGCAGTACTTC
TRBD2 | - | TRBJ2-1 | TRBV25-1 | CASSENPSGAWDEQFF | TGTGCCAGCAGTGAAAACCCTAGCGGGGCTTGGGATGAGCAGTTCTTC
- | - | TRBJ2-3 | TRBV5-6 | CASSLRETQYF | TGTGCCAGCAGCTTGAGGGAGACGCAGTATTTT
TRBD1 | - | TRBJ2-1 | TRBV20-1 | CSATSGQVYNEQFF | TGCAGTGCTACATCGGGACAGGTCTACAATGAGCAGTTCTTC
- | few | TRBJ2-7 | TRBV19 | CASSVAVSYEQYF | TGTGCCAGTAGTGTGGCAGTTTCCTACGAGCAGTACTTC
TRBD2 | - | TRBJ2-5 | TRBV7-2 | CASSPHRLGAGGRETQYF | TGTGCCAGCAGCCCCCACAGGCTTGGAGCGGGGGGGCGGGAGACCCAGTACTTC
- | - | TRBJ1-2 | TRBV5-1 | CASSELRGSSYGYTF | TGCGCCAGCAGCGAACTTCGGGGCAGCTCCTATGGCTACACCTTC
TRBD1 | - | TRBJ2-5 | TRBV11-2 | CASSLQQGPQETQYF | TGTGCCAGCAGCTTACAACAGGGGCCTCAAGAGACCCAGTACTTC
TRBD1 | - | TRBJ2-7 | TRBV7-8 | CASAGDSTYEQCF | TGTGCCAGCGCAGGGGACAGCACCTACGAGCAGTGCTTC
- | - | TRBJ2-3 | TRBV4-3 | CASSTGASIDTQYF | TGCGCCAGCAGTACGGGAGCGAGTATCGATACGCAGTATTTT
- | once | TRBJ2-7 | TRBV7-2 | CASSFGQREQYF | TGTGCCAGCAGCTTCGGACAGCGCGAGCAGTACTTC
- | once | TRBJ1-5 | TRBV9 | CASSFEGSNQPQHF | TGTGCCAGCAGCTTCGAGGGGAGCAATCAGCCCCAGCATTTT
TRBD1 | - | TRBJ1-5 | TRBV7-9 | CASSPTTGDGNQPQHF | TGTGCCAGCAGCCCGACGACAGGGGACGGCAATCAGCCCCAGCATTTT
TRBD1 | once | TRBJ1-6 | TRBV12-3/TRBV12-4 | CAIRRGLDNSPLHF | TGTGCCATCCGCAGGGGGCTGGATAATTCACCCCTCCACTTT
TRBD2 | - | TRBJ2-7 | TRBV9 | CASSVEGLANEQYF | TGTGCCAGCAGCGTCGAGGGACTAGCAAACGAGCAGTACTTC
- | - | TRBJ1-1 | TRBV15 | CATIRGADTEAFF | TGTGCCACCATCCGGGGGGCCGACACTGAAGCTTTCTTT
- | - | TRBJ2-7 | TRBV12-5 | CASGLKGYEQYF | TGTGCTAGTGGTTTGAAGGGGTACGAGCAGTACTTC
- | - | TRBJ2-5 | TRBV7-8 | CASRSIREETQYF | TGTGCCAGCAGGTCTATCCGGGAAGAGACCCAGTACTTC
- | - | TRBJ1-1 | TRBV2 | CASSEEMRGEAFF | TGTGCCAGCAGTGAAGAGATGAGGGGTGAAGCTTTCTTT
- | few | TRBJ1-5 | TRBV4-2 | CASSPEGGRGQPQHF | TGTGCCAGCAGCCCAGAAGGGGGGCGCGGTCAGCCCCAGCATTTT
- | - | TRBJ1-2 | TRBV14 | CASSGRLYGYTF | TGTGCCAGCAGCGGCAGGCTCTATGGCTACACCTTC
TRBD2 | many | TRBJ2-5 | TRBV5-1 | CAGRRVAGDQETQYF | TGCGCCGGACGGAGGGTAGCGGGGGACCAAGAGACCCAGTACTTC
TRBD1 | - | TRBJ2-7 | TRBV5-1 | CASSWDSPLYEQYF | TGCGCCAGCAGCTGGGACAGCCCCCTCTACGAGCAGTACTTC
TRBD1 | - | TRBJ1-2 | TRBV7-8 | CASSSWGAGGNGYTF | TGTGCCAGCAGCTCGTGGGGGGCAGGGGGCAATGGCTACACCTTC
- | - | TRBJ1-1 | TRBV19 | CASSARNMNTEAFF | TGTGCCAGTAGTGCCCGGAACATGAACACTGAAGCTTTCTTT
TRBD1 | - | TRBJ1-1 | TRBV14 | CASSLLQGTAEAFF | TGTGCCAGCAGCCTCCTACAGGGGACGGCTGAAGCTTTCTTT
- | - | TRBJ1-1 | TRBV19 | CASSKGGGGAFF | TGTGCCAGTAGTAAAGGCGGGGGGGGAGCTTTCTTT
TRBD2 | - | TRBJ2-7 | TRBV10-3 | CAISDTSGRASGYEQYF | TGTGCCATCAGTGATACTAGCGGGAGGGCCTCGGGATACGAGCAGTACTTC
- | few | TRBJ1-6 | TRBV10-3 | CAISESIGNNSPLHF | TGTGCCATCAGTGAGTCAATAGGGAATAATTCACCCCTCCACTTT
TRBD1 | - | TRBJ1-1 | TRBV9 | CASSVEGQGMSEAFF | TGTGCCAGCAGCGTAGAGGGACAGGGAATGTCTGAAGCTTTCTTT
- | many | TRBJ2-7 | TRBV10-2 | CASSDGFQYF | TGCGCCAGCAGCGACGGGTTCCAGTACTTC
- | few | TRBJ1-4 | TRBV5-1 | CASSRTVSEKLFF | TGCGCCAGCAGCCGGACAGTGTCTGAAAAACTGTTTTTT
- | - | TRBJ2-3 | TRBV24-1 | CATGGDNADTQYF | TGTGCCACGGGGGGGGACAACGCAGATACGCAGTATTTT
- | once | TRBJ2-2 | TRBV20-1 | CSARGRTGELFF | TGCAGTGCTCGAGGGCGGACCGGGGAGCTGTTTTTT
- | - | TRBJ1-1 | TRBV25-1 | CASSDPKRGNTEAFF | TGTGCCAGCAGTGACCCCAAGAGGGGGAACACTGAGGCTTTCTTT
TRBD1 | - | TRBJ2-7 | TRBV10-3 | CAIEDRGYEQYF | TGTGCCATCGAGGACAGGGGGTACGAGCAGTACTTC
- | - | TRBJ1-2 | TRBV2 | CASSEGQTAYGYTF | TGTGCCAGCAGTGAGGGGCAGACAGCCTATGGCTACACCTTC
- | - | TRBJ1-6 | TRBV7-9 | CASSSRDGDNSPLHF | TGTGCCAGCAGCTCACGAGACGGAGATAATTCACCCCTCCACTTT
- | few | TRBJ2-5 | TRBV2 | CASSELGVGETQYF | TGTGCCAGCAGTGAACTCGGGGTGGGGGAGACCCAGTACTTC
- | - | TRBJ2-2 | TRBV11-2 | CASSLLGARTGELFF | TGTGCCAGCAGCTTACTGGGGGCGCGGACCGGGGAGCTGTTTTTT
- | - | TRBJ2-3 | TRBV7-2 | CASSLGGGASQYF | TGTGCCAGCAGCTTAGGAGGGGGAGCCTCGCAGTATTTT
- | many | TRBJ2-7 | TRBV6-5 | CASSYTRGSYEQYF | TGTGCCAGCAGTTACACCAGGGGATCCTACGAGCAGTACTTC
- | - | TRBJ1-1 | TRBV15 | CATSAHSNTEAFF | TGTGCCACCAGCGCGCATTCTAACACTGAAGCTTTCTTT
TRBD2 | few | TRBJ2-2 | TRBV14 | CASRSTSGGLNTGELSW | TGTGCCAGCAGGTCGACTAGCGGGGGGTTGAACACCGGGGAGCTGTCTTGG
- | few | TRBJ2-5 | TRBV29-1 | CSVIRQKDQETQYF | TGCAGCGTAATACGACAGAAAGACCAAGAGACCCAGTACTTC
- | - | TRBJ1-6 | TRBV2 | CASSEGGRTPLHF | TGTGCCAGCAGTGAAGGGGGGCGCACACCCCTCCACTTT
TRBD2 | - | TRBJ2-1 | TRBV7-6 | CASSFRLAGGNDEQFF | TGTGCCAGCAGTTTCAGACTAGCGGGAGGGAACGATGAGCAGTTCTTC